This T cell receptor beta chain was documented in a study of shared clonotypes between healthy human individuals. As for the study in general: Plates per donor: three CD4 naive, three CD4 memory, two CD8 naive, one CD8 memory. Whole-study results and caveats: Naive subsets, compared against memory subsets, generally had larger estimated richness values. Clonotypes shared by all four sorted-subset donors had higher generation probabilities than non-shared clonotypes.

Comments on this clone: The antigen is not known.

TCRdb's table, derived via immunoSEQ multiplex PCR, lists solely in-frame clones and lacks some. The sample lists 330,000 or so clones; around 70% were seen once. The CDR3 sequence is 16 residues long. V was cut by 0 bases and J by 3 bases, with 18 bases left in between. Per the germline V gene, CDR1 is SQVTM and CDR2 is ANQGSEA. This receptor was identified in a man in his thirties or forties in good health. The sample taken for sequencing was memory CD4+ T cells sorted from blood. The subset is: CD45RA-negative fraction. The rearrangement joins TRBV29-1 to TRBJ2-7; a weak D match, TRBD1 (5 bases). Here the CDR3 DNA reads TGCAGCGTTGAAGACCCCACACGCTTTACAGGCTACGAGCAGTACTTC. This gives the protein CSVEDPTRFTGYEQYF.